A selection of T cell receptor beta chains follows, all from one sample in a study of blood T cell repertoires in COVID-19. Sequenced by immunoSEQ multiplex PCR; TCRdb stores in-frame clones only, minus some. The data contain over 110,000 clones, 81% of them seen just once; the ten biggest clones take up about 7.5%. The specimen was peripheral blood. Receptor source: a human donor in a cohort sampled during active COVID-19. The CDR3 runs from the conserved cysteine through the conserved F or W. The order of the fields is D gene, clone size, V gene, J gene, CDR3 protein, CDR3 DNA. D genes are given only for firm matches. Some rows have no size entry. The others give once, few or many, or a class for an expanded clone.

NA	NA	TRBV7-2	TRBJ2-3	CASSLATSTDTQYF	TGTGCCAGCAGCTTAGCGACAAGCACAGATACGCAGTATTTT
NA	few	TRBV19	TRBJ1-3	CASSITGPGNTIYF	TGTGCCAGTAGTATAACTGGGCCTGGAAACACCATATATTTT
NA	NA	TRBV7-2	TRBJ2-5	CASSFLGGQETQYF	TGTGCCAGCAGCTTCCTGGGCGGGCAAGAGACCCAGTACTTC
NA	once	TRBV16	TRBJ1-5	CASSQSNVARLPQHF	TGTGCCAGCAGCCAATCGAACGTAGCTCGGTTGCCCCAGCATTTT
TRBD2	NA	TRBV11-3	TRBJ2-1	CASSLVAAGTSGINEQFF	TGTGCCAGCAGCTTAGTCGCAGCAGGGACTAGCGGGATTAATGAGCAGTTCTTC
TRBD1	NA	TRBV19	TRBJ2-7	CASNPPAGGSYEQYF	TGTGCCAGTAACCCCCCCGCAGGGGGCAGCTACGAGCAGTACTTC
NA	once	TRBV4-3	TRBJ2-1	CASSQATGYEQFF	TGCGCCAGCAGCCAAGCGACAGGTTATGAGCAGTTCTTC
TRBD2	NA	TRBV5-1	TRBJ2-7	CASSRGGTSESSYEQYF	TGCGCCAGCAGCCGAGGAGGAACTAGCGAAAGTTCCTACGAGCAGTACTTC
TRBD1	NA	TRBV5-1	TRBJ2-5	CASSLVGTGGETQYF	TGCGCCAGCAGCTTGGTTGGGACAGGGGGAGAGACCCAGTACTTC
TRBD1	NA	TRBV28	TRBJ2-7	CASSIGGTGDGEQYF	TGTGCCAGCAGCATTGGTGGGACAGGGGATGGAGAGCAGTACTTC
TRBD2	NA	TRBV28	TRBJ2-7	CASGPGLVGWEQYF	TGTGCCAGCGGACCGGGACTAGTGGGTTGGGAGCAGTACTTC
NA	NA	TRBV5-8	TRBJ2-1	CASSLDASSYNEQFF	TGTGCCAGCAGCTTGGATGCGAGCTCCTACAATGAGCAGTTCTTC
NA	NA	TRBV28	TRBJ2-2	CASRQLARNTGELFF	TGTGCCAGCAGACAGCTAGCGAGAAACACCGGGGAGCTGTTTTTT
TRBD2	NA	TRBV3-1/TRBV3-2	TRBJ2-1	CASSYRGSGTSGTNEQFF	TGTGCCAGCAGTTACAGGGGCAGCGGGACTAGCGGGACCAATGAGCAGTTCTTC
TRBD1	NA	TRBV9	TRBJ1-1	CASSGPGQYGNTEAFF	TGTGCCAGCAGCGGGCCGGGACAGTACGGGAACACTGAAGCTTTCTTT
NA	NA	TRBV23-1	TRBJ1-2	CASSQSSGIHGYTF	TGCGCCAGCAGTCAATCCTCGGGGATCCATGGCTACACCTTC
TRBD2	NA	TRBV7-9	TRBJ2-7	CASRGSSGASYEQYF	TGTGCCAGCAGGGGGTCGAGCGGGGCCTCCTACGAGCAGTACTTC
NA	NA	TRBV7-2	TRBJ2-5	CASSLNNRETQYF	TGTGCCAGCAGCTTAAATAACAGGGAGACCCAGTACTTC
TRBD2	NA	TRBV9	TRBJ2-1	CASSSGLAGAGLSYNEQFF	TGTGCCAGCAGCTCAGGACTAGCGGGAGCGGGATTGTCCTACAATGAGCAGTTCTTC
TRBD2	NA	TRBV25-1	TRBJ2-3	CASNAGDGYTDTQYF	TGTGCCAGCAACGCGGGGGACGGATACACAGATACGCAGTATTTT
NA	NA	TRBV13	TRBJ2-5	CASSFRGYQETQYF	TGTGCCAGCAGCTTTAGGGGGTACCAAGAGACCCAGTACTTC
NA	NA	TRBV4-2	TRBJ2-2	CASSQTGVSTGELFF	TGTGCCAGCAGCCAAACGGGAGTGAGCACCGGGGAGCTGTTTTTT
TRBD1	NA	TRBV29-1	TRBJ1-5	CSVMTGGKGNQPQHF	TGCAGCGTTATGACAGGGGGCAAGGGCAATCAGCCCCAGCATTTT
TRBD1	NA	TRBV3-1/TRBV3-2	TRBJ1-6	CASSQGTGSGSPLHF	TGTGCCAGCAGCCAAGGGACAGGGTCAGGTTCACCCCTCCACTTT
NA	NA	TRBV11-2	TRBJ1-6	CASSLPGRGSPLHF	TGTGCCAGCAGCTTGCCAGGTCGTGGGTCACCCCTCCACTTT
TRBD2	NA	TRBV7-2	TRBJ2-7	CASSSQAGGPRYEQYF	TGTGCCAGCAGCTCCCAAGCGGGAGGGCCTCGCTACGAGCAGTACTTC